This TCR beta chain was profiled in a study of blood T cell repertoires in COVID-19. Study-wide background: The analysed material was cDNA or gDNA that came from T cells, B-cell-depleted T cells, or PBMCs.

The CDR3 totals 15 residues. V lost 3 bases, J lost 6 bases, and 17 bases lay in between. Germline V gene data show CDR1 as KGHSH and CDR2 as LQKENI. The data were produced by immunoSEQ multiplex PCR, yet TCRdb's version contains in-frame clones alone and is incomplete. Of 200,000 to 250,000 clones detected, 70% to 90% appear once; the ten largest clones hold around 8.8%. This clonotype was obtained from a middle-aged man who had recovered from COVID-19. Sequences were obtained from PBMCs or T cells enriched from blood (not recorded which). V and J are TRBV18 and TRBJ1-2; TRBD1 is a possible D gene (6 bases). The CDR3 region has the DNA TGTGCCAGCTCACCGGCGACCAGGGGTATAGATGGCTACACCTTC. Translated, it gives CASSPATRGIDGYTF.